Following are 2 T cell receptor beta chains from one sample sequenced in a study of regulatory T cells in long-lasting Graves disease. The TCR beta library used iRepertoire HTBI primers with Arm-PCR amplification of CDR3. MiXCR, run by TCRdb on the multiplex PCR reads, gives a single entry per CDR3 protein. The profile shows over 450,000 distinct CDR3 sequences, around 12% of them singletons. Described time point: newly diagnosed GD, antithyroid drugs for less than 3 months. Extracted PBMC RNA gave rise to the TCR library. The data were also submitted as part of a second study, on T cells in Graves' hyperthyroidism and ophthalmopathy.

The sample in question was peripheral blood mononuclear cells (PBMCs), obtained at new diagnosis, from a patient treated with antithyroid drugs. All receptors come from a woman younger than 45 with Graves disease.

This clonotype was counted many times. V gene TRBV7-9 combines with J gene TRBJ1-1; D possibly corresponds to TRBD1 (5 bases). V lost 8 bases, J lost 3 bases, and 13 bases lay in between. The CDR3 covers 13 residues. The germline gives CDR1 SEHNR, CDR2 FQNEAQ (reference sequence). The CDR3 nucleotides read TGTGCCAGCGGGGCAGAGTGGGACACTGAAGCTTTCTTT. Its protein is CASGAEWDTEAFF. Full variable domain (remainder filled in from reference TRBV7-9 and TRBJ1-1): DTGVSQNPRHKITKRGQNVTFRCDPISEHNRLYWYRQTLGQGPEFLTYFQNEAQLEKSRLLSDRFSAERPKGSFSTLEIQRTEQGDSAMYLCASGAEWDTEAFFGQGTRLTVV.

This clonotype was picked up many times. This rearrangement joins TRBV6-5 to TRBJ2-7; D is uncertain. V shed 2 bases and J shed 6 bases, with 8 bases lying between them. This CDR3 spans 12 amino acids. The V gene's germline CDR1 is MNHEY and CDR2 SVGAGI. CDR3 sequence: CASSYIVGEQYF. The CDR3 region has the DNA TGTGCCAGCAGTTACATTGTGGGCGAGCAGTACTTC.